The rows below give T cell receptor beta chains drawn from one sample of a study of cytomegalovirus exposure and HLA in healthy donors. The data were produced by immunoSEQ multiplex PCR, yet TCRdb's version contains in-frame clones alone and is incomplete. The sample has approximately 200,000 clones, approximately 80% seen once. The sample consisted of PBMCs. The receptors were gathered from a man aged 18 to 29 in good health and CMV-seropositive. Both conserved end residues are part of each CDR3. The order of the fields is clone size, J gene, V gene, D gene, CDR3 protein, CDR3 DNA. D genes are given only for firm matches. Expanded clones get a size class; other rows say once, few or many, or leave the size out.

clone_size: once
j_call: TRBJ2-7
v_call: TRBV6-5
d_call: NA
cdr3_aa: CASSPGSYEQYF
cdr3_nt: TGTGCCAGCAGCCCGGGTTCCTACGAGCAGTACTTC

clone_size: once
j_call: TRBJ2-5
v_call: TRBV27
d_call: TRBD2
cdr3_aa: CASAKSAGVPEETQYF
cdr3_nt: TGTGCCAGCGCCAAGTCAGCGGGAGTCCCGGAGGAGACCCAGTACTTC

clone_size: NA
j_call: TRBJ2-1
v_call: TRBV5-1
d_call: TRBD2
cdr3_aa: CASRLAAYNEQFF
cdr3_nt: TGCGCCAGCCGACTAGCGGCCTACAATGAGCAGTTCTTC

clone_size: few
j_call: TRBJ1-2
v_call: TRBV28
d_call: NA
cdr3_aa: CATLAGGYTF
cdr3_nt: TGTGCGACCCTGGCGGGTGGCTACACCTTC

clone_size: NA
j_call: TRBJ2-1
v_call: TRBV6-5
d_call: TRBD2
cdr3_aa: CASRFTSGLYNEQFF
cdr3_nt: TGTGCCAGCAGATTTACTAGCGGCTTATACAATGAGCAGTTCTTC

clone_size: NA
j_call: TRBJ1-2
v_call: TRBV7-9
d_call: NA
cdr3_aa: CASSFNTRGGHGYTF
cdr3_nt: TGTGCCAGCAGCTTCAATACGAGGGGGGGACATGGCTACACCTTC

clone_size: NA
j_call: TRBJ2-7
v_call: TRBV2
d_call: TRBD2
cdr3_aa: CASSVTIGTSVTYEQYF
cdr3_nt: TGTGCCAGCAGTGTGACGATAGGGACTAGCGTCACCTACGAGCAGTACTTC

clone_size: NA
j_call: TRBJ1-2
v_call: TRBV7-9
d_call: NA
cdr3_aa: CASSSETTGLANYGYTF
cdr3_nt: TGTGCCAGCAGCTCAGAAACCACAGGGTTGGCTAACTATGGCTACACCTTC

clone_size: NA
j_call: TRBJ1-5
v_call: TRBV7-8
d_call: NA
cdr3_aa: CASSLGSDQPQHF
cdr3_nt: TGTGCCAGCAGCTTAGGATCGGATCAGCCCCAGCATTTT

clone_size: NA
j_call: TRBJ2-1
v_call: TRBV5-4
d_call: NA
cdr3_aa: CASSPWGGSKNEQFF
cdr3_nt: TGTGCCAGCAGTCCCTGGGGGGGCTCTAAGAATGAGCAGTTCTTC

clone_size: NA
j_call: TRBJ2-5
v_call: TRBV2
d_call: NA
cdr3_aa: CASSVPRGLQETQYF
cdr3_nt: TGTGCCAGCAGTGTGCCCAGAGGCCTACAAGAGACCCAGTACTTC

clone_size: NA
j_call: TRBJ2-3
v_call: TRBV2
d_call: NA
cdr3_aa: CASRADTDTQYF
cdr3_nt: TGTGCCAGCAGGGCCGACACAGATACGCAGTATTTT

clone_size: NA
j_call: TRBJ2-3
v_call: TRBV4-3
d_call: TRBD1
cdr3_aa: CASSQDLGQGSDTQYF
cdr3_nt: TGCGCCAGCAGCCAAGACTTAGGACAGGGTTCGGATACGCAGTATTTT

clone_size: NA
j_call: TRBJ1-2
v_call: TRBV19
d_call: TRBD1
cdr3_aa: CASSMSGTGGNGYTF
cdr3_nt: TGTGCCAGTAGTATGTCTGGGACAGGGGGCAATGGCTACACCTTC